These 26 T cell receptor beta chains originate from one sample sequenced in a study of shared clonotypes between healthy human individuals. The method was immunoSEQ multiplex PCR; TCRdb's version includes in-frame clones alone and lacks a portion of them. This sample carries 2 million to 2.5 million clones, 85% to 95% of them seen once, and the ten largest clones take 0.3% to 0.4%. The sequencing sample was made of naive CD4+ T cells from PBMCs. Sample subset: CD45RA+ positively selected. The receptors were gathered from a man between 18 and 35 years old in good health. Some clones in this sample may be carry-over from other donors' samples.

This clone was counted only a few times. The chain joins TRBV9 to TRBJ1-1, with D perhaps matching TRBD1 (6 bases). V was shortened by 3 bases and J by 1 base, with 13 bases between the two germline ends. The CDR3 length is 15 residues. CDR1 is SGDLS, CDR2 YYNGEE, per germline. This CDR3 reads CASSAQGSENTEAFF. DNA for the CDR3: TGTGCCAGCAGCGCCCAGGGGTCAGAGAACACTGAAGCTTTCTTT.

J is TRBJ2-3 and V is TRBV6-1; TRBD1 matches at 8 bases. The V and J ends lost 4 bases and 2 bases, in that order; junction bases with no gene match: 5. Germline V CDR1 and CDR2: MNHNS, SASEGT. There are 15 residues in the CDR3. The CDR3 sequence is CASSGRTGTTDTQYF. The CDR3 DNA follows: TGTGCCAGCAGTGGTCGGACAGGGACCACAGATACGCAGTATTTT.

This clone was found once. The chain couples TRBV6-7 to TRBJ2-1; possibly TRBD2 for D (6 bases). TRBV6-7 is an open reading frame whose function is uncertain. This CDR3 has 14 residues. Deletions cut 8 bases from V and 0 bases from J, with 11 bases between. Here the CDR3 reads CASGGGSSYNEQFF. The CDR3 coding sequence is TGTGCCAGCGGTGGGGGGAGCTCCTACAATGAGCAGTTCTTC.

The chain carries TRBV19 and TRBJ2-7; 7 bases are shared with TRBD2. V lost 3 bases to trimming and J lost 2 bases; unmatched junction nucleotides: 10. Per the germline V gene, CDR1 is LNHDA and CDR2 is SQIVND (reference sequence). This CDR3 region has 16 residues. Here the CDR3 reads CASSIQVVGTTYEQYF. The DNA of the CDR3 is TGTGCCAGTAGTATTCAGGTCGTAGGGACTACCTACGAGCAGTACTTC.

The V and J genes are TRBV11-2 and TRBJ2-2, with D possibly matching TRBD2 (6 bases). Between the trimmed V and J ends, which lost 5 bases and 8 bases, there was a span of 27 bases. CDR1 and CDR2 from the germline V gene are SGHAT and FQNNGV. The length of the CDR3 is 18 residues. The CDR3 is CASSPLAGTHPNPGELFF. In nucleotides, the CDR3 is TGTGCCAGCAGCCCCCTGGCTGGGACTCACCCTAATCCGGGGGAGCTGTTTTTT.

CDR3 amino acids: CAWSETFGTEAFF. CDR3 in DNA: TGTGCCTGGAGTGAGACTTTTGGCACTGAAGCTTTCTTT. This sequence joins TRBV30 and TRBJ1-1; no clear D gene. The length of the CDR3 is 13 residues. Germline V CDR1 and CDR2: GTSNPN, SVGIG (reference sequence). Trimming took 1 base from V and 4 from J, leaving 10 bases between them.

This chain connects TRBV28 to TRBJ2-7, with TRBD1 matching over 11 bases. Trimming removed 3 bases from V and 4 bases from J; junction bases left unmatched: 8. Germline lookup yields CDR1 MDHEN and CDR2 SYDVKM. The CDR3 is made up of 16 amino acids. The CDR3 nucleotides are TGTGCCAGCAGTTTGGGGCCGTGGGACAGGGGGTACGAGCAGTACTTC. This translates into CASSLGPWDRGYEQYF.

The gene calls are TRBV4-3 and TRBJ2-2; D call uncertain. Germline V gene lookup returns CDR1 LGHNA and CDR2 YSLEER. The CDR3 consists of 15 residues. V dropped 4 bases and J dropped 0 bases, with 9 bases sitting between them. The CDR3 loop is CASSPRNPNTGELFF. The CDR3 DNA is TGCGCCAGCAGCCCCAGGAACCCGAACACCGGGGAGCTGTTTTTT.

This chain links TRBV5-6 with TRBJ2-1; possibly TRBD1 for D (5 bases). Germline loops: CDR1 SGHDT, CDR2 YYEEEE. Between the trimmed V and J ends, which lost 6 bases and 3 bases, there was a span of 19 bases. CDR3 size: 16 residues. CDR3 sequence reads: CASNTFTDRDYNEQFF. The CDR3 DNA reads as TGTGCCAGCAACACATTCACCGACAGAGACTACAATGAGCAGTTCTTC.

This sequence joins TRBV5-1 and TRBJ2-3, with 7 bases lining up with TRBD1. This CDR3 comprises 14 residues. Germline V lookup: CDR1 SGHRS, CDR2 YFSETQ. The DNA for the CDR3 is TGCGTTTCGAGTAGGACAGGTAGCACAGATACGCAGTATTTT. Its translation: CVSSRTGSTDTQYF.

The genes are TRBV15 and TRBJ2-2, with unresolved D. V dropped 1 base and J dropped 4 bases, with 7 bases sitting between them. The germline V gene has CDR1 LNHNV and CDR2 YYDKDF (reference sequence). The CDR3 contains 14 residues. CDR3: CATSRGQITGELFF. Here the CDR3 DNA reads TGTGCCACCAGCAGAGGTCAGATCACCGGGGAGCTGTTTTTT.

Points on this clone: Other DNA sequences of this sample code for an identical CDR3. This chain connects TRBV20-1 to TRBJ1-1; D gene ambiguous. Germline loops: CDR1 DFQATT, CDR2 SNEGSKA (reference sequence). V lost 5 bases to trimming and J lost 4 bases, with 8 bases between them. This CDR3 spans 11 amino acids. The CDR3 nucleotides read TGCAGTGCTTCCCGTCTCACTGAAGCTTTCTTT. Amino acids: CSASRLTEAFF.

This chain uses TRBV5-1 with TRBJ2-4; TRBD2 matches at 12 bases. V shed 4 bases and J 7 bases; nucleotides not matched to a gene: 9. CDR1 and CDR2 from the germline V gene are SGHRS and YFSETQ. This CDR3 contains 16 residues. For the CDR3, the DNA is TGCGCCAGCAGCCCAAGGAGGACTAGCGGGATGAACATTCAGTACTTC. Translation: CASSPRRTSGMNIQYF.

The V gene is TRBV18, the J gene TRBJ2-5; the D call may be TRBD1 or TRBD2 (5 bases each). Germline lookup yields CDR1 KGHSH and CDR2 LQKENI. Trimming took 5 bases from V and 5 from J, leaving 12 bases between them. The CDR3 covers 13 residues. CDR3 DNA sequence: TGTGCCAGCTCATCTGGGACGGGGGAGACCCAGTACTTC. Translating it yields CASSSGTGETQYF.

The chain links TRBV13 to TRBJ1-3; D remains ambiguous. The V gene's germline CDR1 is PRHDT and CDR2 FYEKMQ (reference sequence). This CDR3 comprises 12 residues. V lost 8 bases and J lost 3, with 8 bases in between. The CDR3 bases are TGTGCCAGCCGGTACGGTGGAAACACCATATATTTT. Translating gives CASRYGGNTIYF.

The CDR3 loop reads CASPGGDTQYF. CDR3 bases: TGTGCCAGCCCCGGTGGGGATACGCAGTATTTT. The V gene is TRBV5-8, the J gene TRBJ2-3; D remains unclear. V was clipped by 7 bases and J by 6 bases, with 9 bases between them. Germline CDR1 reads SGHTS; CDR2 reads YDEGEE. The length of the CDR3 is 11 residues.

This chain uses TRBV29-1 with TRBJ2-5; D gene unclear. Germline V CDR1 and CDR2: SQVTM, ANQGSEA. V was trimmed by 4 bases and J by 5 bases, leaving 8 bases between them. The CDR3 is made up of 11 amino acids. DNA for the CDR3: TGCAGCGTTGTGGTCCCGGAGACCCAGTACTTC. It yields the protein CSVVVPETQYF.

The chain combines TRBV6-5 with TRBJ2-1; D may be TRBD2 (6 bases). The CDR3 has 16 residues. Germline V gene data show CDR1 as MNHEY and CDR2 as SVGAGI. V was cut by 2 bases and J by 3 bases, with 14 bases left in between. For the CDR3, the DNA is TGTGCCAGCAGTTACGTTTCCGGGGGATTCTACAATGAGCAGTTCTTC. Protein sequence: CASSYVSGGFYNEQFF.

This clone showed up just once. This CDR3 reads CASSFQATSYEQYF. The CDR3 DNA follows: TGTGCCAGCAGCTTTCAGGCTACCTCCTACGAGCAGTACTTC. The rearrangement uses TRBV5-5 and TRBJ2-7, with D uncertain. Looked up from germline, CDR1 is SGHKS and CDR2 is YYEKEE (reference sequence). V dropped 2 bases and J dropped 0 bases, with 9 bases sitting between them. CDR3 length: 14 amino acids. Looking up the rest from reference TRBV5-5 and TRBJ2-7 gives the full variable domain: DAGVTQSPTHLIKTRGQQVTLRCSPISGHKSVSWYQQVLGQGPQFIFQYYEKEERGRGNFPDRFSARQFPNYSSELNVNALLLGDSALYLCASSFQATSYEQYFGPGTRLTVT.

This chain joins TRBV7-2 and TRBJ1-6; D unclear. V lost 6 bases to trimming and J lost 0 bases, with 6 bases between them. This CDR3 comprises 14 residues. CDR1 SGHTA and CDR2 FQGNSA come from the germline V gene. The CDR3 bases are TGTGCCAGCAGGCCGAGCTCCTATAATTCACCCCTCCACTTT. The encoded protein is CASRPSSYNSPLHF.

The chain recombines TRBV30 with TRBJ2-2; D remains unclear. This CDR3 spans 14 amino acids. Germline CDR1 and CDR2: GTSNPN and SVGIG (reference sequence). V was shortened by 5 bases and J by 1 base, with 11 bases between the two germline ends. The CDR3 region is CAWGLQKNTGELFF. The CDR3 DNA follows: TGTGCCTGGGGGTTGCAGAAGAACACCGGGGAGCTGTTTTTT.

A single count supports this clone. The V and J genes are TRBV4-2 and TRBJ2-2; possible D gene TRBD2, 6 bases. The V end was cut by 3 bases, the J end by 1 base, with 12 bases between. The CDR3 extends over 16 amino acids. Germline V lookup: CDR1 LGHNA, CDR2 YNFKEQ. CDR3 in DNA: TGTGCCAGCAGCCAGGGGGACTTCCAGAACACCGGGGAGCTGTTTTTT. Protein product: CASSQGDFQNTGELFF.

Comments on this clone: The same CDR3 also results from other DNA sequences found in this sample. V gene TRBV5-1 combines with J gene TRBJ2-5; 10 bases line up with TRBD2. The trim removed 0 bases at V and 4 bases at J, leaving 6 bases unmatched. Germline V gene lookup returns CDR1 SGHRS and CDR2 YFSETQ. This CDR3 comprises 16 residues. CDR3 nucleotide sequence: TGCGCCAGCAGCTTGGGGCTAGCGGGAGTCCGAGAGACCCAGTACTTC. Translated: CASSLGLAGVRETQYF. The variable domain in full, with the rest retrieved from reference TRBV5-1 and TRBJ2-5, is KAGVTQTPRYLIKTRGQQVTLSCSPISGHRSVSWYQQTPGQGLQFLFEYFSETQRNKGNFPGRFSGRQFSNSRSEMNVSTLELGDSALYLCASSLGLAGVRETQYFGPGTRLLVL.

This rearrangement joins TRBV30 to TRBJ2-7; 8 bases agree with TRBD1. This CDR3 has 13 residues. CDR1 is GTSNPN, CDR2 SVGIG, per germline (reference sequence). The V segment lost 2 bases and the J segment 4 bases; nucleotides outside the gene matches: 4. The CDR3 region is CAWSTQGAYEQYF. For the CDR3, the DNA is TGTGCCTGGAGTACCCAGGGGGCTTACGAGCAGTACTTC.

V and J are TRBV4-2 and TRBJ2-7; D assignment may be TRBD1 or TRBD2 (5 bases each). V dropped 1 base and J dropped 2 bases, with 15 bases sitting between them. Germline V gives CDR1 LGHNA, CDR2 YNFKEQ. The length of the CDR3 is 16 residues. The CDR3: CASSQVGTGPPYEQYF. In DNA form, the CDR3 reads TGTGCCAGCAGCCAAGTTGGCACGGGACCCCCCTACGAGCAGTACTTC.

The chain has TRBV13 and TRBJ2-7, with D maybe TRBD2 (5 bases). The germline V gene encodes CDR1 PRHDT and CDR2 FYEKMQ (reference sequence). V gave up 1 base and J gave up 3 bases, with 13 bases separating them. The CDR3 loop spans 15 amino acids. The CDR3 here is CASSLAGWLNYEQYF. The CDR3 DNA reads TGTGCCAGCAGCTTAGCGGGATGGCTCAACTACGAGCAGTACTTC.